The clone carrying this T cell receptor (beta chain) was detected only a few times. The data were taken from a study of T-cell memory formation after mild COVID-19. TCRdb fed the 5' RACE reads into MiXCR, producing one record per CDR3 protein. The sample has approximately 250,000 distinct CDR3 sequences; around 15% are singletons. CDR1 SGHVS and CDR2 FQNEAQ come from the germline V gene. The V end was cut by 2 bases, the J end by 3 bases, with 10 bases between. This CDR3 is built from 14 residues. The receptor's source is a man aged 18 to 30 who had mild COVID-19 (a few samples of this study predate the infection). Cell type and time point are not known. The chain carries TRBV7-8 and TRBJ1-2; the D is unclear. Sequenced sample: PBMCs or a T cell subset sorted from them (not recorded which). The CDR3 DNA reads TGTGCCAGCAGCTTACGCCGCTTGGACTATGGCTACACCTTC. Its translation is CASSLRRLDYGYTF. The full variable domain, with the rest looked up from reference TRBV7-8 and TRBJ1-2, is GAGVSQSPRYKVAKRGQDVALRCDPISGHVSLFWYQQALGQGPEFLTYFQNEAQLDKSGLPSDRFFAERPEGSVSTLKIQRTQQEDSAVYLCASSLRRLDYGYTFGSGTRLTVV.